Presented here are 24 T cell receptor beta chains from one specimen sequenced in a study of T cell repertoires in cytomegalovirus infection. TCRdb independently ran MiXCR on the reads; one entry per CDR3 protein. The data hold about a million distinct CDR3 sequences, with less than 40% observed a single time. The antigens of these receptors remain unknown. The sample was cultured CD8+ T cells from PBMCs, taken from culture after CMV antigen stimulation. These receptors were collected from a human donor in good health (CMV status not recorded). Some clones in this sample may be carry-over from other donors' samples.

This clonotype was detected only a few times. This chain joins TRBV7-9 and TRBJ1-1; 12 bases agree with TRBD1. The CDR3 totals 15 residues. Germline CDR1 and CDR2: SEHNR and FQNEAQ (reference sequence). V lost 5 bases and J lost 8; bases outside the gene matches: 9. The DNA for the CDR3 is TGTGCCAGCAGCCCGTGGGACAGGGGGCTTTCCGAAGCTTTCTTT. As protein: CASSPWDRGLSEAFF.

V usage is TRBV7-6 and J usage is TRBJ2-5; the match to TRBD1 covers 8 bases. CDR1 and CDR2 from the germline V gene are SGHVS and FNYEAQ. With V trimmed by 1 base and J by 12 bases, 4 bases remained unmatched. The CDR3 covers 12 residues. In DNA, the CDR3 is TGTGCCAGCAGCTTAGACAGGGGGTCAGAGTACTTC. It codes for CASSLDRGSEYF.

The chain uses TRBV5-6 and TRBJ1-2; D not resolved. This CDR3 is 15 amino acids long. Germline V gene sequence: CDR1 SGHDT, CDR2 YYEEEE. V shed 2 bases and J shed 4 bases, with 15 bases lying between them. The chain's CDR3 is CASSLREFSGYGYTF. CDR3 nucleotide sequence: TGTGCCAGCAGCTTAAGGGAATTCAGTGGCTATGGCTACACCTTC. Supplemented by reference TRBV5-6 and TRBJ1-2, the full variable domain reads DAGVTQSPTHLIKTRGQQVTLRCSPKSGHDTVSWYQQALGQGPQFIFQYYEEEERQRGNFPDRFSGHQFPNYSSELNVNALLLGDSALYLCASSLREFSGYGYTFGSGTRLTVV.

This clonotype was detected a few times. The chain carries TRBV6-1 and TRBJ2-7, with D unclear. The CDR3 is 15 residues long. Germline CDR1 is MNHNS and CDR2 is SASEGT. V shed 0 bases and J shed 7 bases, with 16 bases lying between them. Here the CDR3 DNA reads TGTGCCAGCAGTGAAGCGCGCTCAGCCCTGGGGGAGCAGTACTTC. It codes for CASSEARSALGEQYF.

In its sample, this clonotype was seen many times. The chain employs TRBV6-1 and TRBJ2-1; unclear D gene. V was trimmed by 3 bases and J by 6 bases, leaving 3 bases between them. CDR1 MNHNS and CDR2 SASEGT come from the germline V gene. The CDR3 runs to 11 residues. The CDR3 protein is CASSEGNEQFF. The CDR3 nucleotides are TGTGCCAGCAGTGAGGGCAATGAGCAGTTCTTC.

This clonotype has just a few counts. The chain couples TRBV6-1 to TRBJ1-4, with 8 nucleotides matching TRBD1. The CDR3 extends over 16 amino acids. Germline V gives CDR1 MNHNS, CDR2 SASEGT. J was trimmed by 3 bases and V by 6 bases; bases with no gene match: 9. The CDR3 region is CASRQEWTGPNEKLFF. The DNA for the CDR3 is TGTGCCAGCAGGCAAGAGTGGACAGGGCCTAATGAAAAACTGTTTTTT.

The rearrangement joins TRBV19 to TRBJ1-4; no clear D gene. Trimming took off 6 bases at V and 6 bases at J, with 14 bases between the two ends. The CDR3 spans 14 residues. Per germline, CDR1 LNHDA and CDR2 SQIVND (reference sequence). CDR3 nucleotides: TGTGCCAGTAGCCTAGGACGGAAGGATGAAAAACTGTTTTTT. Residues: CASSLGRKDEKLFF.

This clonotype was detected a few times. V is TRBV27 and J is TRBJ2-3; D is possibly TRBD1 (5 bases). V was pared by 3 bases and J by 1 base, with 14 bases between. Germline CDR1 is MNHEY and CDR2 is SMNVEV (reference sequence). The CDR3 consists of 16 residues. CDR3 in DNA: TGTGCCAGCAGTTTGGTAGGGGCGGTCGGCACAGATACGCAGTATTTT. It specifies CASSLVGAVGTDTQYF.

The sample holds many counts of this clonotype. The gene calls are TRBV7-8 and TRBJ1-5; D may be TRBD1 (6 bases). CDR3 length: 14 amino acids. Looked up from germline, CDR1 is SGHVS and CDR2 is FQNEAQ. Trimming pared 8 bases from V and 5 bases from J, leaving 16 bases between. The CDR3 coding sequence is TGTGCCAGCCAGGGGAGAGCGGGCGATCAGCCCCAGCATTTT. Residues: CASQGRAGDQPQHF.

The rearrangement joins TRBV2 to TRBJ1-2, with 7 positions matching TRBD1. V gave up 3 bases and J gave up 2 bases; unmatched junction bases: 9. Germline loops: CDR1 SNHLY, CDR2 FYNNEI. CDR3 length equals 16 residues. The CDR3 region is CASSDYPWDSNYGYTF. Written as DNA, the CDR3 is TGTGCCAGCAGTGACTACCCATGGGACAGCAACTATGGCTACACCTTC.

This clonotype was recorded a few times. The rearrangement links TRBV5-1 to TRBJ2-3; D gene uncertain. Germline V lookup: CDR1 SGHRS, CDR2 YFSETQ. The CDR3 extends over 16 amino acids. The V end lost 0 bases, the J end lost 0 bases, and 11 bases lay between the germline ends. The chain's CDR3 is CASSLDEHSSTDTQYF. The DNA of the CDR3 is TGCGCCAGCAGCTTGGACGAACACTCTAGCACAGATACGCAGTATTTT.

The rearrangement joins TRBV7-9 to TRBJ1-2, with D unclear. This CDR3 has 15 amino acids. V shed 4 bases and J shed 0 bases, with 12 bases lying between them. The germline gives CDR1 SEHNR, CDR2 FQNEAQ (reference sequence). The CDR3 nucleotides read TGTGCCAGCAGCTCCCAGGACGAATCTAACTATGGCTACACCTTC. Amino acids: CASSSQDESNYGYTF.

The chain uses TRBV2 and TRBJ2-1; TRBD1 is a possible D gene (5 bases). Germline V lookup: CDR1 SNHLY, CDR2 FYNNEI. Trimming pared 3 bases from V and 6 bases from J, leaving 21 bases between. The CDR3 has 17 residues. In DNA form, the CDR3 reads TGTGCCAGCAGTGACCCCGATAGGGATTTAGGGGTCAATGAGCAGTTCTTC. Its translation is CASSDPDRDLGVNEQFF.

This clonotype came up many times. The gene calls are TRBV12-5 and TRBJ2-3; D is uncertain. Germline V CDR1 and CDR2: LGHNT, FRNRAP. Trimming removed 7 bases at V and 4 bases at J, with 12 bases between. The CDR3 is made up of 13 amino acids. The CDR3 is CASASYTADTQYF. CDR3 DNA sequence: TGTGCTAGTGCATCGTACACGGCAGATACGCAGTATTTT.

The table lists this clonotype with a few counts. J is TRBJ2-1 and V is TRBV15, with D possibly TRBD2 on 6 matching bases. The V end was cut by 0 bases, the J end by 6 bases, with 9 bases between. Germline V CDR1 and CDR2: LNHNV, YYDKDF (reference sequence). This CDR3 region has 14 residues. The CDR3 DNA reads as TGTGCCACCAGCAGAGATAGGGGAGGCAATGAGCAGTTCTTC. It yields the protein CATSRDRGGNEQFF.

V and J are TRBV19 and TRBJ2-1; TRBD1 matches at 8 bases. This CDR3 comprises 16 residues. The V gene end was trimmed by 4 bases and the J gene end by 1 base; junction bases not matched to a gene: 6. Germline V gene lookup returns CDR1 LNHDA and CDR2 SQIVND (reference sequence). The CDR3 sequence is CASSREDRASYNEQFF. The CDR3 nucleotides read TGTGCCAGTAGTAGGGAGGACAGGGCGTCCTACAATGAGCAGTTCTTC.

This clonotype was counted ten times or more. This chain joins TRBV12-3 or TRBV12-4 and TRBJ2-5, with D unresolved. Trimming took off 4 bases at V and 0 bases at J, with 9 bases between the two ends. CDR3 length: 14 residues. In nucleotides, the CDR3 is TGTGCCAGCAGTTCCCAGGCCGACCAAGAGACCCAGTACTTC. The encoded protein is CASSSQADQETQYF.

This clonotype occurred many times. This sequence joins TRBV11-3 and TRBJ2-1, with TRBD2 matching over 8 bases. CDR1 and CDR2 (germline): SGHNT, YENEEA. The length of the CDR3 is 17 residues. The trim removed 0 bases at V and 4 bases at J, leaving 8 bases unmatched. The CDR3 protein is CASSLEGGLAPYNEQFF. For the CDR3, the DNA is TGTGCCAGCAGCTTAGAGGGTGGACTAGCCCCGTACAATGAGCAGTTCTTC. The variable domain in full, completed from reference TRBV11-3 and TRBJ2-1, reads EAGVVQSPRYKIIEKKQPVAFWCNPISGHNTLYWYLQNLGQGPELLIRYENEEAVDDSQLPKDRFSAERLKGVDSTLKIQPAELGDSAVYLCASSLEGGLAPYNEQFFGPGTRLTVL.

In its sample, this clonotype was seen a few times. This sequence joins TRBV4-1 and TRBJ1-5, with D possibly matching TRBD1 (5 bases). Germline CDR1 MGHRA, CDR2 YSYEKL. This CDR3 region has 16 residues. V shed 1 base and J shed 3 bases, with 13 bases lying between them. DNA for the CDR3: TGCGCCAGCAGCCAAGGAGGAGGGGCCGACAATCAGCCCCAGCATTTT. Translated: CASSQGGGADNQPQHF.

The genes are TRBV6-2 or TRBV6-3 and TRBJ2-7; TRBD2 aligns across 8 bases. V was clipped by 2 bases and J by 4 bases; unmatched bases: 4. This CDR3 has 14 residues. Germline CDR1 and CDR2: MNHEY and SVGEGT. CDR3 DNA: TGTGCCAGCAGTTACGGGTCTAGCGGGTACGAGCAGTACGTC. This sequence encodes CASSYGSSGYEQYV.

This chain links TRBV12-3 or TRBV12-4 with TRBJ2-7, with 7 bases aligning to TRBD1. V lost 1 base to trimming and J lost 2 bases; unmatched junction nucleotides: 5. The CDR3 is 15 amino acids. The CDR3: CASSLGTGVTYEQYF. CDR3 bases: TGTGCCAGCAGTTTAGGGACAGGTGTAACCTACGAGCAGTACTTC.

The V and J genes are TRBV19 and TRBJ2-7; TRBD1 might be the D (6 bases). The CDR3 spans 16 residues. Trimming pared 1 base from V and 3 bases from J, leaving 16 bases between. In germline, CDR1 is LNHDA, CDR2 SQIVND (reference sequence). CDR3 DNA: TGTGCCAGTAGTATAGCCCCGGACAGATCCAGCTACGAGCAGTACTTC. Translating gives CASSIAPDRSSYEQYF.

This clonotype was observed many times. V and J are TRBV7-6 and TRBJ2-3, with D possibly being TRBD2 (7 bases). Germline V gene lookup returns CDR1 SGHVS and CDR2 FNYEAQ. Deletions cut 3 bases from V and 3 bases from J, with 13 bases between. CDR3 length: 15 residues. CDR3 protein: CASSLGGGPTDTQYF. DNA of the CDR3: TGTGCCAGCAGCTTGGGGGGGGGGCCAACAGATACGCAGTATTTT.

V and J are TRBV15 and TRBJ2-7; 7 bases line up with TRBD2. The V and J ends lost 0 bases and 5 bases, in that order; junction bases with no gene match: 10. This CDR3 is 16 amino acids long. Germline assignment: CDR1 LNHNV and CDR2 YYDKDF (reference sequence). DNA of the CDR3: TGTGCCACCAGCAGAGACGTAGGACTAGATTTCCACGAGCAGTACGTC. Translating gives CATSRDVGLDFHEQYV.